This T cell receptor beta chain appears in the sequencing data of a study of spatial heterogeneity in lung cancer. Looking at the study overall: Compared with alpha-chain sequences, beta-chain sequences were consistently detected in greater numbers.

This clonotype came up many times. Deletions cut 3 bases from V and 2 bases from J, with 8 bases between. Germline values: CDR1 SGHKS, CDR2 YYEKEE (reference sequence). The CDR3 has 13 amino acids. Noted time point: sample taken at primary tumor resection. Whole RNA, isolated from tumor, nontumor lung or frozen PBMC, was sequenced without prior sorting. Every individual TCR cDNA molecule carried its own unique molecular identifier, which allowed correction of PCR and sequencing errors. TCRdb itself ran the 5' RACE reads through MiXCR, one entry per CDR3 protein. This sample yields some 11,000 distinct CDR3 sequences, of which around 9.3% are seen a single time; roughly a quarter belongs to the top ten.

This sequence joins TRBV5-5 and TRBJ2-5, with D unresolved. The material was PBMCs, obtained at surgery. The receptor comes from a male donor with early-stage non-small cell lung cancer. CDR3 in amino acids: CASSWAGQETQYF. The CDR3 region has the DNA TGTGCCAGCAGCTGGGCAGGACAAGAGACCCAGTACTTC.